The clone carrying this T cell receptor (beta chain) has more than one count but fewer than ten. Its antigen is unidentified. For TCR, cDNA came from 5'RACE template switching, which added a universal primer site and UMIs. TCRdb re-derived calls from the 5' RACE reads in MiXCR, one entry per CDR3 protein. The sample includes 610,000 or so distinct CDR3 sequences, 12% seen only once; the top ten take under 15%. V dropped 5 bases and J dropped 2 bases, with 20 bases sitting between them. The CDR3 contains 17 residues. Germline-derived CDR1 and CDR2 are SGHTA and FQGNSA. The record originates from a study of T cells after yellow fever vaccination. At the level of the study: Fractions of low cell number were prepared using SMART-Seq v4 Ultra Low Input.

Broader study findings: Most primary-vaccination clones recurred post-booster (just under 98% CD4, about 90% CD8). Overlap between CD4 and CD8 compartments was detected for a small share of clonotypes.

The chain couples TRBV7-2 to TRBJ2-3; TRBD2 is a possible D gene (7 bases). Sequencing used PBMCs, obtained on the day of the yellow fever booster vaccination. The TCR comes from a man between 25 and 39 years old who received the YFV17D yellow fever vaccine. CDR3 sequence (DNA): TGTGCCAGCAGCCCCCGAGTTGGGGGGGCGGTCACAGATACGCAGTATTTT. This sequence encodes CASSPRVGGAVTDTQYF.